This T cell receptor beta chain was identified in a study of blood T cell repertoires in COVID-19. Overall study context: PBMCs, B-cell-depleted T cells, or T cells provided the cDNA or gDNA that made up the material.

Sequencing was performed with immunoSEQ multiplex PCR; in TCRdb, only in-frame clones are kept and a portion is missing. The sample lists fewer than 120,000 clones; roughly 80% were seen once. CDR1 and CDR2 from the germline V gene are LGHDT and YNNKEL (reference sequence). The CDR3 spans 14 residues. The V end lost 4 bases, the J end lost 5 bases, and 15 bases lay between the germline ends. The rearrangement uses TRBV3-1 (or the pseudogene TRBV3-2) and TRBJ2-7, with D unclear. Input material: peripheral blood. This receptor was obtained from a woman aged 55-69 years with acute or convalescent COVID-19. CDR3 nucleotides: TGTGCCAGCAGCCTAAGAGGAGTAGTCGACGAGCAGTACTTC. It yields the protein CASSLRGVVDEQYF.